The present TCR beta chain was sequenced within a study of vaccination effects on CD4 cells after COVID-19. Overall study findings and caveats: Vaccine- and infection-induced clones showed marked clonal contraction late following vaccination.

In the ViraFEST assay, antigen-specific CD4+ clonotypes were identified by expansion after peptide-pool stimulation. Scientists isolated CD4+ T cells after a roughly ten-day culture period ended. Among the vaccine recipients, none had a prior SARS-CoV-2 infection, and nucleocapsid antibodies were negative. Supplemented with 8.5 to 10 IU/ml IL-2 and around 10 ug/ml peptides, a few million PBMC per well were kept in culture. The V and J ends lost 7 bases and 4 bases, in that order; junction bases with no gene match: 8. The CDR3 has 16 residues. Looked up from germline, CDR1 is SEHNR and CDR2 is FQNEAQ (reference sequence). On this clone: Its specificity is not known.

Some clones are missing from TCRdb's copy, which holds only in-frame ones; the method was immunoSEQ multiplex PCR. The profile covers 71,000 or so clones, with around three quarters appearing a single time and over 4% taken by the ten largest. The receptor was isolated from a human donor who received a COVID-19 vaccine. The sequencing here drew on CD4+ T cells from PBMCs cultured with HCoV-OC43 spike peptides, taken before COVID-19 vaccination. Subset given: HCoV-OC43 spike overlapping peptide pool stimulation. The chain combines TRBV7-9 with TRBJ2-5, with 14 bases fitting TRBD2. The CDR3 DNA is TGTGCCAGCACCCGTACCGGGACTAGCGGGGGAGAGACCCAGTACTTC. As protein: CASTRTGTSGGETQYF.